A selection of T cell receptor beta chains follows, all from one sample in a study of shared clonotypes between healthy human individuals. The protocol was immunoSEQ multiplex PCR, while the TCRdb copy is restricted to in-frame clones and leaves out a portion. The repertoire holds a few million clones, with 85% to 95% as singletons. The material sequenced was naive CD8+ T cells from PBMCs. The receptor source for this set is a young man in good health. Some clones in this sample may be carry-over from other donors' samples. Both conserved end residues are trimmed from each CDR3. Each record gives: J gene, V gene, CDR3 protein.

TRBJ2-3 TRBV4-1 ASSPRGGRTDTQY
TRBJ2-1 TRBV11-3 ASSLLAGGDNEQF
TRBJ2-7 TRBV7-9 ASSLGPGQGRFEQY
TRBJ1-5 TRBV7-8 ASSRMAGGNQPQH
TRBJ1-5 TRBV28 ASSLRAPRQSNQPQH
TRBJ2-1 TRBV11-2 ASSPRRDEQF
TRBJ2-1 TRBV19 ASSTLGAGVNNEQF
TRBJ2-7 TRBV11-2 ASSPGLAGLYEQY
TRBJ1-1 TRBV19 ASSFGQAEAF
TRBJ2-1 TRBV27 ASSFGGGGYNEQF
TRBJ2-1 TRBV6-6 ASSYKASESYNEQF
TRBJ2-7 TRBV5-1 ASSSPLGLAGVEAYEQY
TRBJ2-7 TRBV19 ASSMSLIIAYEQY
TRBJ2-5 TRBV28 ASSLWDPGHRIQETQY
TRBJ2-7 TRBV19 ASSLGTAYEQY